The 7 T cell receptor beta chains below were found in one sample sequenced in a study of blood T cell repertoires in COVID-19 (dated by TCRdb to about 2020). Libraries were prepared through the immunoSEQ multiplex PCR assay. TCRdb took over this immuneACCESS table, retaining in-frame rearrangements with V and J assigned. Such tables are incomplete; in checked studies, under half of the missing clones stem from an unresolved V gene, and the remainder is unexplained. Present in this sample are fewer than 120,000 clones, roughly 85% of which were seen just once. Together, the top ten hold more than 15% of the sample. The sample taken for sequencing was peripheral blood. The receptors were sampled from a woman aged 80 or over with active or convalescent COVID-19.

The rearrangement joins TRBV29-1 to TRBJ2-3, with 11 bases identical to TRBD2. With V trimmed by 8 bases and J by 5 bases, 15 bases remained unmatched. Germline V gives CDR1 SQVTM, CDR2 ANQGSEA. The CDR3 totals 16 residues. The CDR3 spells CSPKGVAGGILDTQYF. The CDR3 nucleotides are TGCAGCCCCAAGGGGGTAGCGGGAGGGATTTTAGATACGCAGTATTTT.

The chain uses TRBV11-3 and TRBJ2-3; D possibly corresponds to TRBD2 (6 bases). The CDR3 runs 14 residues. V was shortened by 4 bases and J by 8 bases, with 16 bases between the two germline ends. Germline lookup yields CDR1 SGHNT and CDR2 YENEEA. The CDR3 here is CASSWGLSSGTQYF. The CDR3 DNA is TGTGCCAGCAGCTGGGGACTCAGCTCGGGTACGCAGTATTTT. Based on the CDR3 plus reference TRBV11-3 and TRBJ2-3, the full variable domain is EAGVVQSPRYKIIEKKQPVAFWCNPISGHNTLYWYLQNLGQGPELLIRYENEEAVDDSQLPKDRFSAERLKGVDSTLKIQPAELGDSAVYLCASSWGLSSGTQYFGPGTRLTVL.

The chain recombines TRBV29-1 with TRBJ1-1; D unresolved. The CDR3 runs 11 residues. The germline V gene encodes CDR1 SQVTM and CDR2 ANQGSEA. Trimming shortened V by 3 bases and J by 1 base, and 3 bases separated the two germline ends. The CDR3 loop is CSVDGNTEAFF. As DNA, the CDR3 is TGCAGCGTTGACGGGAACACTGAAGCTTTCTTT.

This clone has just one count. The rearrangement joins TRBV7-9 to TRBJ2-7; perhaps TRBD2 as D (5 bases). Trimming took 5 bases from V and 0 from J, leaving 14 bases between them. Germline CDR1 and CDR2: SEHNR and FQNEAQ (reference sequence). The CDR3 is 15 amino acids. The CDR3 DNA follows: TGTGCCAGCAGCCGAGGGTTAAGGAGCTCCTACGAGCAGTACTTC. The encoded protein is CASSRGLRSSYEQYF.

J is TRBJ2-1 and V is TRBV7-9, with a possible D match to TRBD2 (7 bases). Germline values: CDR1 SEHNR, CDR2 FQNEAQ (reference sequence). The germline V and J ends were trimmed by 0 bases and 7 bases, with 10 bases remaining between them. This CDR3 contains 14 residues. The CDR3 nucleotides are TGTGCCAGCAGCTTAGCCAGGGGAGGGAATGAGCAGTTCTTC. Its protein product is CASSLARGGNEQFF.

This chain joins TRBV30 and TRBJ1-2; D is undetermined. Trimming took 4 bases from V and 8 from J, leaving 20 bases between them. Germline values: CDR1 GTSNPN, CDR2 SVGIG (reference sequence). CDR3 length equals 14 residues. CDR3 residues: CAWTPPSIGSGYTF. The CDR3 coding sequence is TGTGCCTGGACCCCCCCGTCTATAGGGAGCGGCTACACCTTC.

V and J are TRBV5-1 and TRBJ2-3; 13 nucleotides line up with TRBD2. V dropped 2 bases and J dropped 4; count of bases not matched to a gene: 4. The CDR3 sequence is 16 residues long. CDR1 SGHRS and CDR2 YFSETQ come from the germline V gene. The CDR3 DNA reads as TGCGCCAGCAGCTTAAAGACTAGCGGGAGGCCAGATACGCAGTATTTT. This encodes CASSLKTSGRPDTQYF.